This T cell receptor (beta chain) was identified in a study of shared clonotypes between healthy human individuals. Whole-study context: The study drew on a couple of women and a few men aged 18 to 49 as donors. Findings of the study overall: Represented diversity (both genetic and exposure-history) was limited by the small number of donors.

As to this clone: Its specificity is not known.

On sorted subsets, replicate PCRs used roughly 220 ng DNA, or tens of thousands of T cell genomes. Method: immunoSEQ multiplex PCR; TCRdb's copy keeps in-frame clones and lacks some. Found here are 85,000 to 100,000 clones, roughly two thirds of them singletons; the top ten hold roughly 43%. The material sequenced was memory CD8+ T cells sorted from blood. Subset indicated: CD45RO+ cells pooled with CCR7-negative TemRA cells. This clonotype was sampled from a man younger than 45 in good health.

CDR3 coding DNA: TGTGCCAGCAGTGAATTGGGAAACACCATATATTTT. As protein: CASSELGNTIYF. V is TRBV2 and J is TRBJ1-3, with unresolved D. CDR3 length: 12 residues. V lost 2 bases and J 4 bases, leaving 3 bases between the germline ends. The germline V gene has CDR1 SNHLY and CDR2 FYNNEI.